This T cell receptor beta chain derives from a study of T-cell memory formation after mild COVID-19. Study background: Largely, the TCR clusters proved donor specific. Points from the study as a whole: A second wave of clones peaked on day 37, and their SARS-CoV-2 specificity went unconfirmed. Pre-infection memory carried some responding clones, suggesting that cross-reactive memory joined.

Researchers used 5'RACE with constant-segment primers to make TCR alpha and TCR beta cDNA libraries that carry sample barcodes and UMIs. TCRdb reprocessed the 5' RACE reads with MiXCR, giving one entry per CDR3 protein. Of some 600,000 distinct CDR3 sequences in the sample, around 15% were seen once. With 3 bases clipped from V and 0 bases from J, the junction kept 10 bases outside the gene matches. The CDR3 has 17 residues. Germline-derived CDR1 and CDR2 are SQVTM and ANQGSEA. On this clonotype itself: Antigen unknown.

The TCR sequence derives from an adult woman who had mild COVID-19 (a few samples of this study predate the infection). Cell type and time point are not known. V usage is TRBV29-1 and J usage is TRBJ2-3, with 9 nucleotides matching TRBD2. Sequenced material: PBMCs or a T cell subset sorted from them (not recorded which). The CDR3 nucleotides are TGCAGCGTTGACCTGAAGGGTAGCGGGAGAAGCACAGATACGCAGTATTTT. As protein: CSVDLKGSGRSTDTQYF.